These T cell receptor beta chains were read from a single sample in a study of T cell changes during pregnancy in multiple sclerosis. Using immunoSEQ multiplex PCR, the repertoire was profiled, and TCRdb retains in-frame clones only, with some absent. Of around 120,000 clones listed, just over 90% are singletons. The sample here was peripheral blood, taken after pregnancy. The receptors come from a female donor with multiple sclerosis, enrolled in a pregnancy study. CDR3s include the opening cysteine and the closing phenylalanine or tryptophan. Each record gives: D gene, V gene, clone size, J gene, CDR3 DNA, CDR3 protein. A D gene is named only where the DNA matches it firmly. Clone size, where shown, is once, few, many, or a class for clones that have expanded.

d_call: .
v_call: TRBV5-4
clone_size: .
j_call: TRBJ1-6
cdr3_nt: TGTGCCAGCAGCTTGGGCAGGGCCCATTCGGGTTCACCCCTCCACTTT
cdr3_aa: CASSLGRAHSGSPLHF

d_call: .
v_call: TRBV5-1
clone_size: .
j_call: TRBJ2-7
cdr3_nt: TGCGCCAAATCGACGGCCGCCCATCTACGAGGGCAGTACTTC
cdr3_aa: CAKSTAAHLRGQYF

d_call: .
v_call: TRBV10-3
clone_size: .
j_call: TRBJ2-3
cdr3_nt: TGTGCCATCAGTGATTTTGGGCCTCAACAGTATTTT
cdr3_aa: CAISDFGPQQYF

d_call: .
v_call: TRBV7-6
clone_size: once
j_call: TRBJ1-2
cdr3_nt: TGTGCCAGCAGCTCATTAGGTCTCAGGGTCCCTTATGGCTACACCTTC
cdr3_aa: CASSSLGLRVPYGYTF

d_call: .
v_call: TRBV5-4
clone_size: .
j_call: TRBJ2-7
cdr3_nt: TGTGCCAGCAGCTTGGGGCAGGCCTTGGAGCAGTACTTC
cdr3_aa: CASSLGQALEQYF

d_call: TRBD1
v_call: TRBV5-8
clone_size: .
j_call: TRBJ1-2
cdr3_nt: TGTGCCAGCAGCCGGGGACAGGAGGGGTATGGCTACACCTTC
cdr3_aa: CASSRGQEGYGYTF

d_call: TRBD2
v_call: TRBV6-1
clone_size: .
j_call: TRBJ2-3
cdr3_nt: TGTGCCAGCAGTGACCCGGGGGGGCCTCCAGATACGCAGTATTTT
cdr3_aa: CASSDPGGPPDTQYF

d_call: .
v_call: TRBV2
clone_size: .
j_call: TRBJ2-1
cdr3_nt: TGTGCCAGCAAAATGGCAGGCAATGAGCAGTTCTTC
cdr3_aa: CASKMAGNEQFF

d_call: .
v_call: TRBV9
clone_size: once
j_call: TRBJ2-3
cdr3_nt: TGTGCCAGCAGCGTCCAGGGCCAACCTAGCACAGATACGCAGTATTTT
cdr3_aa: CASSVQGQPSTDTQYF

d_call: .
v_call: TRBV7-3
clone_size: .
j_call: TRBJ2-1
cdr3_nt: TGTGCCAGCAGCCCCGGTGGGGCCAATGAGCAGTTCTTC
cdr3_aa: CASSPGGANEQFF

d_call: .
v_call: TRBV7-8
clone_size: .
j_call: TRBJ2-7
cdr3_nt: TGTGCCAGCAGCTCTTATGGGGACATCTCCTACGAGCAGTACTTC
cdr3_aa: CASSSYGDISYEQYF

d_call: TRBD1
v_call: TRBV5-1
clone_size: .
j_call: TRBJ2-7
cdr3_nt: TGCGCCAGCAGCCTCTCATCGGGGACAGGGGGATACGAGCAGTACTTC
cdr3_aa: CASSLSSGTGGYEQYF

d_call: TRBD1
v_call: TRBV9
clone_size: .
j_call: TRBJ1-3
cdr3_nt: TGTGCCAGCAGCAGTACCGGGACAGTAGCTGGAAACACCATATATTTT
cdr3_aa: CASSSTGTVAGNTIYF

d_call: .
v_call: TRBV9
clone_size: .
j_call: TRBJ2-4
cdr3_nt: TGTGCCAGCAGCGAGGCCCCTCAGGGGAACAAAAACATTCAGTACTTC
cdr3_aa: CASSEAPQGNKNIQYF

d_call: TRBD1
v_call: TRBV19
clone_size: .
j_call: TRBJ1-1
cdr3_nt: TGTGCCAGTAATGGGGACAGTAAAGCTTTCTTT
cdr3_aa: CASNGDSKAFF

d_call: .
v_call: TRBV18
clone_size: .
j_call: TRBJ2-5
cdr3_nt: TGTGCCAGCTCACCACCGCCAGGGTGGGAGACCCAGTACTTC
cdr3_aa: CASSPPPGWETQYF

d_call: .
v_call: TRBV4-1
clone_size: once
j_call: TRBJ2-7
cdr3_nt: TGCGCCAGCAGCCAAGGGGCAGACTCCTACGAGCAGTACTTC
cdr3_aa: CASSQGADSYEQYF

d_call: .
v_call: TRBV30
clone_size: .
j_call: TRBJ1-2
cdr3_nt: TGTGCCTGGAGTGTTCTTCCCGGCTACACCTTC
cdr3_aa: CAWSVLPGYTF

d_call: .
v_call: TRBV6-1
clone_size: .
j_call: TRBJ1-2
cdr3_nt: TGTGCCAGCAGTGACGTAGGAGGGACTTTCTATGGCTACACCTTC
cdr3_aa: CASSDVGGTFYGYTF

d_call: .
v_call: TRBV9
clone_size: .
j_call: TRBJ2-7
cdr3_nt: TGTGCCAGCAGCGGGAGGGGCGGCGGGAACGAGCAGTACTTC
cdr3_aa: CASSGRGGGNEQYF

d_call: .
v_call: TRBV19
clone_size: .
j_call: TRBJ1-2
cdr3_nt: TGTGCCAGTAGTTTAACAGGGATGGGAGGCTACACCTTC
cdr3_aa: CASSLTGMGGYTF

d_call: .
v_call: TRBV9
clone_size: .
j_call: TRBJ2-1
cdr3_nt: TGTGCCAGCAGCGTAGGTAGTGCGGACAATGAGCAGTTCTTC
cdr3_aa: CASSVGSADNEQFF

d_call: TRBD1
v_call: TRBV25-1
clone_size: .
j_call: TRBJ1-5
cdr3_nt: TGTGCCAGCAGTGACCAGGGGGCGGGTAGCAATCAGCCCCAGCATTTT
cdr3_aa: CASSDQGAGSNQPQHF

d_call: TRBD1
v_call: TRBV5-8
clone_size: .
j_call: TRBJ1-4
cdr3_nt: TGTGCCAGCAGCTCCGCCGGGACAGGGACTAATGAAAAACTGTTTTTT
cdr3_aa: CASSSAGTGTNEKLFF

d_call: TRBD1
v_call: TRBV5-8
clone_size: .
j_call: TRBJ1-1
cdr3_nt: TGTGCCAGCAGCTTACCACAGGGGGTAGTTAGGAACACTGAAGCTTTCTTT
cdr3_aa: CASSLPQGVVRNTEAFF

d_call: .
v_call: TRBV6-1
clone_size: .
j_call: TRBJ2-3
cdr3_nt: TGTGCCAGCATGGTGGGCCGCACAGATACGCAGTATTTT
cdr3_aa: CASMVGRTDTQYF

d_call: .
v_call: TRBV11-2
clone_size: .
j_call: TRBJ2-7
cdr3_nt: TGTGCCAGCAGCTTAGTACCTCGGGGCGAGCAGTACTTC
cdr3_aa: CASSLVPRGEQYF

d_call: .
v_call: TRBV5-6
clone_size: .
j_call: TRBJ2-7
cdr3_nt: TGTGCCAGCAGCTTGATAGACCTTAGAGGTAACGAGCAGTACTTC
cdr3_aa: CASSLIDLRGNEQYF

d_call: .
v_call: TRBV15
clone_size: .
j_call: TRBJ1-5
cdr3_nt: TGTGCCACCAGCCCCACGGGGTTAAGCAATCAGCCCCAGCATTTT
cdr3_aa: CATSPTGLSNQPQHF

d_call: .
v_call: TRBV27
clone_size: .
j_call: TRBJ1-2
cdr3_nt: TGTGCCAGCAGTCCCCAGGGAGGAGGCTACACCTTC
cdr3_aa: CASSPQGGGYTF

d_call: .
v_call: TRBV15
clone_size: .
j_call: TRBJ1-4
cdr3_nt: TGTGCCACCAGGGCTGTTGCTAATGAAAAACTGTTTTTT
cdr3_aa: CATRAVANEKLFF

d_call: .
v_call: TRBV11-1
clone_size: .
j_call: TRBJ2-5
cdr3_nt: TGTGCCAGCAGCTTTAGTCCTCAAGAGACCCAGTACTTC
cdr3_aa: CASSFSPQETQYF

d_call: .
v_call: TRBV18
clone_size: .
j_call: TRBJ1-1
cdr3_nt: TGTGCCAGCTCATCAAACACTGAAGCTTTCTTT
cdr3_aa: CASSSNTEAFF

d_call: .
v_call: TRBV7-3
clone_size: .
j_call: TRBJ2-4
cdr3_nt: TGTGCCAGCAGTCCAGGGGGAGGCCAAAACATTCAGTACTTC
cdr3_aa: CASSPGGGQNIQYF

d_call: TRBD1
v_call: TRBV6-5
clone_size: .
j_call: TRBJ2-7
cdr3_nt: TGTGCCAGCAGTTCAGGGGGCCTCAGAGAGCAGTACTTC
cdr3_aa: CASSSGGLREQYF

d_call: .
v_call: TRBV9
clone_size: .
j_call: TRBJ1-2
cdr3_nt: TGTGCCAGCAGCGTAGGACGGTCGGGGGGATGGTTGGGCTACACCTTC
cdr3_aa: CASSVGRSGGWLGYTF

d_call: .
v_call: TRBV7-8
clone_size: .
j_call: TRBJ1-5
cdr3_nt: TGTGCCAGCAGCACGGACAGCTATAGCAATCAGCCCCAGCATTTT
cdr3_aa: CASSTDSYSNQPQHF

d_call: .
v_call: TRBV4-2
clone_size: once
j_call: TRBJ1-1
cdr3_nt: TGTGCCAGCAGCTTAATACCTAAAGGGGCGAACACTGAAGCTTTCTTT
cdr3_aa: CASSLIPKGANTEAFF

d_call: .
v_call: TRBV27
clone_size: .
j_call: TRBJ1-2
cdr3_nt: TGTGCCAGCACCCGAATCGGAGGGGTGGACTATGGCTACACCTTC
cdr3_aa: CASTRIGGVDYGYTF

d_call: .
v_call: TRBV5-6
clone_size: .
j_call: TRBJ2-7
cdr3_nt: TGTGCCAGCAGCCTGCCCGGGGGCTACGAGCAGTACTTC
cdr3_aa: CASSLPGGYEQYF

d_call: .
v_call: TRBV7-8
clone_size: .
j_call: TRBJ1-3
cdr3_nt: TGTGCCAGCAGCTCCGGAGGGGGGGGGACCTTGGGAAACACCATATATTTT
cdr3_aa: CASSSGGGGTLGNTIYF

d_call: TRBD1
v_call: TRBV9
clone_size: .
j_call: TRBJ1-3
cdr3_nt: TGTGCCAGCAGCCCAACTCAGGGGGCGAACACCATATATTTT
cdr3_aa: CASSPTQGANTIYF

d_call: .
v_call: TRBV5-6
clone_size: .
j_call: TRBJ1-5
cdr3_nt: TGTGCCAGCAGTCAGGGGACCAATCAGCCCCAGCATTTT
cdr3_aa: CASSQGTNQPQHF

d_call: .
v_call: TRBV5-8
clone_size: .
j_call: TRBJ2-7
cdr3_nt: TGTGCCAGCAGCTTGATGACCGGGTACGAGCAGTACTTC
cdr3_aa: CASSLMTGYEQYF

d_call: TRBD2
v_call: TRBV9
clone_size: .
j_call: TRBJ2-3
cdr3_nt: TGTGCCAGCAGCGTACGCATAGCGGGGCTCACAGATACGCAGTATTTT
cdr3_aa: CASSVRIAGLTDTQYF

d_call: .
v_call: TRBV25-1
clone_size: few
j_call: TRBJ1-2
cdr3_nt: TGTGCCAGTCGATGGGGGGAGAATGGCTACACCTTC
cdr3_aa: CASRWGENGYTF

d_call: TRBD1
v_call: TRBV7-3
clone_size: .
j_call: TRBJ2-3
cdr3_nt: TGTGCCAGCAGCGCGGACAGGGGCACAGATACGCAGTATTTT
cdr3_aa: CASSADRGTDTQYF

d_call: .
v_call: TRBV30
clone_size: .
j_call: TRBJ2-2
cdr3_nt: TGTGCCTGGTCCGCTTGGGCTGACACCGGGGAGCTGTTTTTT
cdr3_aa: CAWSAWADTGELFF

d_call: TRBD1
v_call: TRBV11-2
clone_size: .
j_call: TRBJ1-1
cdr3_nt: TGTGCCAGCATTCCTTGGGACAGGGGTGGCACTGAAGCTTTCTTT
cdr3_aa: CASIPWDRGGTEAFF

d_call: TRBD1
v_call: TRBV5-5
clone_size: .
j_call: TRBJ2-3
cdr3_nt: TGTGCCAGCAGCTTGGTGGTCAGGGGGAGCACAGATACGCAGTATTTT
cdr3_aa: CASSLVVRGSTDTQYF

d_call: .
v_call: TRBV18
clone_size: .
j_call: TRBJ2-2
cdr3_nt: TGTGCCAGCTCACCACAGGCCCAGGGGACCGGGGAGCTGTTTTTT
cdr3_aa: CASSPQAQGTGELFF

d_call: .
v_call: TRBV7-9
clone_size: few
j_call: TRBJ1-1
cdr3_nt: TGTGCCAGCAGCTTTTTACTTCAGGTGGCCCCTGAAGCTTTCTTT
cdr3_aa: CASSFLLQVAPEAFF

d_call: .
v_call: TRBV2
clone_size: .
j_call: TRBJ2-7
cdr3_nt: TGTGCCGGGCGGCTAGCCATTCTCCACGAGCAGTACTTC
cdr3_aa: CAGRLAILHEQYF

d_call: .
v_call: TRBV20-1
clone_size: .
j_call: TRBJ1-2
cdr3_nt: TGCAGTGGGGCAGGGGACTATGGCTACACCTTC
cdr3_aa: CSGAGDYGYTF

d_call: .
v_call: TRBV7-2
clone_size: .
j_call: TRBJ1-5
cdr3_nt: TGTGCCAGCAGCTTTTCTAGCCAGCCCCAGCATTTT
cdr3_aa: CASSFSSQPQHF

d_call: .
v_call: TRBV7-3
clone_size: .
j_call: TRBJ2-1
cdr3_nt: TGTGCCAGCCCCTGGGCTGCCGGGGGTACATACAATGAGCAGTTCTTC
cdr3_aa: CASPWAAGGTYNEQFF

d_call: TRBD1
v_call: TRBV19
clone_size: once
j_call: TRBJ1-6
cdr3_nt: TGTGCCAGTAGTATGCTGGGACAGGGGAATTCACCCCTCCACTTT
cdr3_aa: CASSMLGQGNSPLHF

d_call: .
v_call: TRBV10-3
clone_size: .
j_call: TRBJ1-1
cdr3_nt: TGTGCCATAGGACAGTCGTACGATGAAGCTTTCTTT
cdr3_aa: CAIGQSYDEAFF

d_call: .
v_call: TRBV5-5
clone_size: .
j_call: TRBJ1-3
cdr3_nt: TGTGCCAGCAGCTTGGACGGGTCTGGAAACACCATATATTTT
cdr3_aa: CASSLDGSGNTIYF

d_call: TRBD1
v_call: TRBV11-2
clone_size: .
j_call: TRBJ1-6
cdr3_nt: TGTGCCAGCAGCGACAACAGGGGGCACTCCTATAATTCACCCCTCCACTTT
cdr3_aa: CASSDNRGHSYNSPLHF